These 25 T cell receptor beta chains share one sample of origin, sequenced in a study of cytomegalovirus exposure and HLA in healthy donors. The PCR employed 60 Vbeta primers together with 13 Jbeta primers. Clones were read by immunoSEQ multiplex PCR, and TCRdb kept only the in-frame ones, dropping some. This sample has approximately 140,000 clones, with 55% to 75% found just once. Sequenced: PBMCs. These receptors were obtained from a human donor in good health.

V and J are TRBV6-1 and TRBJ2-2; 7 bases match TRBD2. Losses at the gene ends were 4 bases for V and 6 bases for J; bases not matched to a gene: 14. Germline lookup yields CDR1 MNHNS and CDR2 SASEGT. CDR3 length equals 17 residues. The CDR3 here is CASSARGDGGTAGELFF. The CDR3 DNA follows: TGTGCCAGCAGTGCGAGAGGGGACGGGGGGACGGCCGGGGAGCTGTTTTTT.

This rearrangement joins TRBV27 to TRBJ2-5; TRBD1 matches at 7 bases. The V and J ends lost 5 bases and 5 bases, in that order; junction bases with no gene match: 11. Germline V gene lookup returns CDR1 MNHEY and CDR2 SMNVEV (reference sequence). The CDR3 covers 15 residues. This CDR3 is CASSQRTGPWETQYF. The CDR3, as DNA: TGTGCCAGCAGTCAACGGACAGGACCCTGGGAGACCCAGTACTTC.

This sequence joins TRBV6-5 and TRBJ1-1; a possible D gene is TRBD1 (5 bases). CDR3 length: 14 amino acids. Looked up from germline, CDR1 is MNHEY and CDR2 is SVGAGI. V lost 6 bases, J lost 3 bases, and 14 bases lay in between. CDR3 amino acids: CASRNPGRDTEAFF. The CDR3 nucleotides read TGTGCCAGCAGGAACCCGGGCAGGGACACTGAAGCTTTCTTT.

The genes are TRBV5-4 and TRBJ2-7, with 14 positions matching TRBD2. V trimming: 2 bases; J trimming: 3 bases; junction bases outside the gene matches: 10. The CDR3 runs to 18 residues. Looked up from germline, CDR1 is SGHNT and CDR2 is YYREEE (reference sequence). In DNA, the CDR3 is TGTGCCAGCAGCTTTGGACTAGCGGGGGGACCCCAGTACTACGAGCAGTACTTC. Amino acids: CASSFGLAGGPQYYEQYF.

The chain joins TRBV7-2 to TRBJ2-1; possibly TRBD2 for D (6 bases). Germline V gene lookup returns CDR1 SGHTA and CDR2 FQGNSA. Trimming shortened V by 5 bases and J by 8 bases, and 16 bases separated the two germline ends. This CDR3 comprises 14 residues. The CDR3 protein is CASSPQPGVDEQFF. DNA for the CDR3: TGTGCCAGCAGCCCCCAACCGGGGGTCGATGAGCAGTTCTTC.

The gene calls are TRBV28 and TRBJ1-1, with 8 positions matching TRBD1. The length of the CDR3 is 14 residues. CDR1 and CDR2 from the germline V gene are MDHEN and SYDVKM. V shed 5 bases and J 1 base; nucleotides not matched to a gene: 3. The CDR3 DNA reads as TGTGCCAGCAGTGACAGGGGAAGGAACACTGAAGCTTTCTTT. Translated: CASSDRGRNTEAFF.

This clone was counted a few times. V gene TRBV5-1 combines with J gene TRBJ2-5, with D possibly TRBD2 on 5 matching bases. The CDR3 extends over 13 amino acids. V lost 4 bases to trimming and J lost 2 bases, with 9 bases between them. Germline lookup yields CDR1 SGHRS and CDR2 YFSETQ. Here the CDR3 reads CASSPRGQETQYF. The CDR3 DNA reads TGCGCCAGCAGCCCCCGGGGTCAAGAGACCCAGTACTTC. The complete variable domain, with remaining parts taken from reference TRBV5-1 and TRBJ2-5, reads KAGVTQTPRYLIKTRGQQVTLSCSPISGHRSVSWYQQTPGQGLQFLFEYFSETQRNKGNFPGRFSGRQFSNSRSEMNVSTLELGDSALYLCASSPRGQETQYFGPGTRLLVL.

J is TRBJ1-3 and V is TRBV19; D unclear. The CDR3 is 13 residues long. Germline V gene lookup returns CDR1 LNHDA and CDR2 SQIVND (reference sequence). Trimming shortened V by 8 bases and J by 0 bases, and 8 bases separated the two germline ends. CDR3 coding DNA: TGTGCCAGTTCGGGGTCCTCTGGAAACACCATATATTTT. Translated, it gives CASSGSSGNTIYF.

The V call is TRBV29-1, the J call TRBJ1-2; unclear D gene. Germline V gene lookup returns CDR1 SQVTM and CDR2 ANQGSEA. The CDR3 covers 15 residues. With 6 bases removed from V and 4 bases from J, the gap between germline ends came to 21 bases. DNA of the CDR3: TGCAGCGTCCACACACGGCTTGGAGAAACCTATGGCTACACCTTC. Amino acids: CSVHTRLGETYGYTF. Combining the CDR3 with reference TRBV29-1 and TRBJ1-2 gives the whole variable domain SAVISQKPSRDICQRGTSLTIQCQVDSQVTMMFWYRQQPGQSLTLIATANQGSEATYESGFVIDKFPISRPNLTFSTLTVSNMSPEDSSIYLCSVHTRLGETYGYTFGSGTRLTVV.

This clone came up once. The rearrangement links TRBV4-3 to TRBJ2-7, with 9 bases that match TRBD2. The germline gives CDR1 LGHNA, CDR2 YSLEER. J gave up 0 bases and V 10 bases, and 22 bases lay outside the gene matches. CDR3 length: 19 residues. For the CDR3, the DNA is TGCGCCACCTGGTTGGGGGCGAGGAGCGGGAGGACGAGCTCCTACGAGCAGTACTTC. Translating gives CATWLGARSGRTSSYEQYF.

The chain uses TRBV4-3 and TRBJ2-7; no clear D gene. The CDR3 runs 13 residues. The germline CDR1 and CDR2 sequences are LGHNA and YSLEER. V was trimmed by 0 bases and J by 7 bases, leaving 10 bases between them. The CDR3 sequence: CASSQDTTREQYF. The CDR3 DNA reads TGCGCCAGCAGCCAAGATACCACGCGGGAGCAGTACTTC.

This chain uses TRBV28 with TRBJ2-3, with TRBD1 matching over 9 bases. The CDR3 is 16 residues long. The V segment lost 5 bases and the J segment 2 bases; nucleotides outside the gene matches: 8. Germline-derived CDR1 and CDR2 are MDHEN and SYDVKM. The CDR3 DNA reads TGTGCCAGCAGTCAGACCGGACAGGGGATCACAGATACGCAGTATTTT. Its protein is CASSQTGQGITDTQYF.

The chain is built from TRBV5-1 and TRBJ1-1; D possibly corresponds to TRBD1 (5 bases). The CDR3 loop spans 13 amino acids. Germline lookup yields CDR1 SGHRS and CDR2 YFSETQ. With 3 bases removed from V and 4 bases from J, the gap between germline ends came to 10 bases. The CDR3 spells CASSSQVSTEAFF. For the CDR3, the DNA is TGCGCCAGCAGCTCACAGGTTTCCACTGAAGCTTTCTTT.

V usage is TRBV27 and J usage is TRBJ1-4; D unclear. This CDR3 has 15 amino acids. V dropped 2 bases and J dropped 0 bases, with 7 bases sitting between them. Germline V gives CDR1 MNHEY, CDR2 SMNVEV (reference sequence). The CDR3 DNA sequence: TGTGCCAGCAGTTTACAGGCCCCAACTAATGAAAAACTGTTTTTT. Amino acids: CASSLQAPTNEKLFF.

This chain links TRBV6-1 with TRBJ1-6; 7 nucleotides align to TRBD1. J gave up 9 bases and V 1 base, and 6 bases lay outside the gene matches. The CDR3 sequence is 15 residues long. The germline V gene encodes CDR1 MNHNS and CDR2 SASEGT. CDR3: CASSEGQGRGSPLHF. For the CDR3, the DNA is TGTGCCAGCAGTGAAGGACAGGGCCGGGGTTCACCCCTCCACTTT.

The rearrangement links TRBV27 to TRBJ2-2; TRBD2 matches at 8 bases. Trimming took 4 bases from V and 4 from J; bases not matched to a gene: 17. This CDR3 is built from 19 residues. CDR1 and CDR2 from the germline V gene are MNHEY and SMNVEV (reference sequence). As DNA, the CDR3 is TGTGCCAGCAGTTCCCGAATAGCGGGATCTACCTGGCTCACCGGGGAGCTGTTTTTT. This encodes CASSSRIAGSTWLTGELFF.

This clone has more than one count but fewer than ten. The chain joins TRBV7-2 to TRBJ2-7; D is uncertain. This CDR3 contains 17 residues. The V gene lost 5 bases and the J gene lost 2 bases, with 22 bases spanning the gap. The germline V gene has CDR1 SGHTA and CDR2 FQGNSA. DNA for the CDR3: TGTGCCAGCAGCGCTTCGGCCAAGCGCGAGACGACCTACGAGCAGTACTTC. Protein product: CASSASAKRETTYEQYF.

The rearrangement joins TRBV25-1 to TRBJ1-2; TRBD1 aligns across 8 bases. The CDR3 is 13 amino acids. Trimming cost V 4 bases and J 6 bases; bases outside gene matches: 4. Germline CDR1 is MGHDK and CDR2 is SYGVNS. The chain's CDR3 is CASSGTGGDGYTF. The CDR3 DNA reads TGTGCCAGCAGTGGTACAGGGGGAGATGGCTACACCTTC.

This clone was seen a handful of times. The CDR3: CASSLGPRTTDTQYF. CDR3 nucleotide sequence: TGTGCCAGCAGCTTAGGCCCCAGAACCACAGATACGCAGTATTTT. The V gene is TRBV13, the J gene TRBJ2-3; D is undetermined. CDR1 is PRHDT and CDR2 is FYEKMQ in the germline V gene (reference sequence). V was clipped by 0 bases and J by 2 bases, with 9 bases between them. The CDR3 sequence is 15 residues long.

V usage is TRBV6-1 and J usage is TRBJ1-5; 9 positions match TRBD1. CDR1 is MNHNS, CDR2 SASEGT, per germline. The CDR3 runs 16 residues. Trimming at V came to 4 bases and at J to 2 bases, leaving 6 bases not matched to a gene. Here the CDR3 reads CASSVGQGMGNQPQHF. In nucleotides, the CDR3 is TGTGCCAGCAGTGTAGGACAGGGGATGGGCAATCAGCCCCAGCATTTT.

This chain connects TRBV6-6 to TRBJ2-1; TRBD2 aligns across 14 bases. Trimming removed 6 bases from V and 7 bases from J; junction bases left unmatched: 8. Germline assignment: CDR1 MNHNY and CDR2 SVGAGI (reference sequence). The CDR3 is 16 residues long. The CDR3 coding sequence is TGTGCCAGCAGCTCCGGGACTAGCGGGAGTTCTAATGAGCAGTTCTTC. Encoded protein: CASSSGTSGSSNEQFF.

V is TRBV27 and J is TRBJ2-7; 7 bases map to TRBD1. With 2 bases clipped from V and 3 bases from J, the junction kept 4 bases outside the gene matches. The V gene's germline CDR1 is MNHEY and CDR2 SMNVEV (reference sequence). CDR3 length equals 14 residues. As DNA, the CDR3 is TGTGCCAGCAGTTTAGTAGGGGGCAACTACGAGCAGTACTTC. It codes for CASSLVGGNYEQYF.

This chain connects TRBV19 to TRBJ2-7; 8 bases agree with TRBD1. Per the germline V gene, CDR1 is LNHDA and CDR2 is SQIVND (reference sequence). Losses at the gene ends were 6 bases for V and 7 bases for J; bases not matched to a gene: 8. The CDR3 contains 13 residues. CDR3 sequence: CASSRDRGGEQYF. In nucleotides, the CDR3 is TGTGCCAGTAGCCGAGACAGGGGTGGGGAGCAGTACTTC.

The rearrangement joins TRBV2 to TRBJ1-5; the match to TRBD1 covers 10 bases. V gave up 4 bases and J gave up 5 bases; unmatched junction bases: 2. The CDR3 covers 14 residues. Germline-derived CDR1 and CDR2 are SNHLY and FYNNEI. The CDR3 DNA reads TGTGCCAGCAGTGGGGACAGGGGATATCAGCCCCAGCATTTT. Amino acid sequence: CASSGDRGYQPQHF.

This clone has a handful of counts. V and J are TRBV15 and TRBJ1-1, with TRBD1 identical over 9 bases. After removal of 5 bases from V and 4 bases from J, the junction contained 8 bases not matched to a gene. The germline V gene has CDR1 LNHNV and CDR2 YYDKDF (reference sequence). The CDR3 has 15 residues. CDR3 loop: CATSPRRTGVTEAFF. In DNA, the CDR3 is TGTGCCACCAGCCCCCGACGGACAGGGGTCACTGAAGCTTTCTTT.